The rows below give T cell receptor beta chains drawn from one sample of a study of blood T cell repertoires in COVID-19. Only in-frame clones appear in the TCRdb table, and some are missing; sequencing was by immunoSEQ multiplex PCR. This table has 90,000 to 150,000 clones, about 79% appearing once. Specimen: peripheral blood. These receptors were collected from an elderly woman with acute or convalescent COVID-19. Each CDR3 is given with its conserved first and last residue. The order of the fields is D gene, CDR3 length, V gene, clone size, J gene, CDR3 DNA, CDR3 protein. The D gene is left open where the match is weak. The size field is filled for only some rows; it gives once, few, many or a size class.

>-|12|TRBV7-9|-|TRBJ1-1
TGTGCCAGCAGCCGAGAAAACACTGAAGCTTTCTTT
CASSRENTEAFF
>TRBD2|15|TRBV4-1|few|TRBJ2-1
TGCGCCAGCAGCCAAGGACTAGCGGGTACCGGTGAGCAGTTCTTC
CASSQGLAGTGEQFF
>TRBD1|15|TRBV2|-|TRBJ2-3
TGTGCCAGCAGTGGGGACAGGACTAGCACAGATACGCAGTATTTT
CASSGDRTSTDTQYF
>TRBD2|15|TRBV3-1/TRBV3-2|-|TRBJ2-7
TGTGCCAGCAGCCAATCCCTAGCGGGAAAAAACGAGCAGTACTTC
CASSQSLAGKNEQYF
>-|14|TRBV18|few|TRBJ2-2
TGTGCCAGCTTGGGACAATTTGGCACCGGGGAGCTGTTTTTT
CASLGQFGTGELFF
>TRBD1|13|TRBV27|-|TRBJ1-2
TGTGCCAGCAGTTCGACAGGGGGTTGGGGCTACACCTTC
CASSSTGGWGYTF
>-|15|TRBV5-1|-|TRBJ2-1
TGCGCCAGCAGCTTAGGGGGGGGCACCTACAATGAGCAGTTCTTC
CASSLGGGTYNEQFF
>TRBD1|14|TRBV5-1|-|TRBJ1-2
TGCGCCAGCAGCTCCGAGGGACAGGGCTATGGCTACACCTTC
CASSSEGQGYGYTF
>TRBD1|13|TRBV30|-|TRBJ1-2
TGTGCCTGGAGTCCAGGGGGCTCGAGAGGCTACACCTTC
CAWSPGGSRGYTF
>TRBD1|15|TRBV6-6|-|TRBJ2-1
TGTGCCAGCAGAGGACAGGGTTATCTGGTGAATGAGCAGTTCTTC
CASRGQGYLVNEQFF
>TRBD1|15|TRBV7-3|few|TRBJ1-2
TGTGCCAGCAGCTTAGCAGGGGGCGAGAGGTATGGCTACACCTTC
CASSLAGGERYGYTF
>-|15|TRBV18|-|TRBJ2-7
TGTGCCAGCTCAGCGGGGACAGTCGTTTCCTACGAGCAGTACTTC
CASSAGTVVSYEQYF
>-|13|TRBV30|-|TRBJ1-2
TGTGCCTGGAGTGTGAACGGGGGTTTAGGCTACACCTTC
CAWSVNGGLGYTF
>TRBD1|14|TRBV27|-|TRBJ2-7
TGTGCCAGCAGTTTCGGGACAGGGAGCTACGAGCAGTACTTC
CASSFGTGSYEQYF
>TRBD2|15|TRBV4-1|-|TRBJ2-7
TGCGCCAGCAGAGCCTATAGCGGGAGAGGGTACGAGCAGTACTTC
CASRAYSGRGYEQYF
>-|15|TRBV5-4|few|TRBJ1-2
TGTGCCAGCAGCCTTCCCTGGGGGGGGACGGATGGCTACACCTTC
CASSLPWGGTDGYTF
>TRBD1|12|TRBV12-3/TRBV12-4|-|TRBJ1-1
TGTGCCAGCAGTTTCAGGGGGCTTGGGGCTTTCTTT
CASSFRGLGAFF
>-|14|TRBV2|-|TRBJ1-1
TGTGCCAGCAGTCCCAAGAAGGGGTACACTGAAGCTTTCTTT
CASSPKKGYTEAFF
>TRBD1|15|TRBV5-8|-|TRBJ1-4
TGTGCCAGCAGCTCCTGGACAGGGGGACGTGAAAAACTGTTTTTT
CASSSWTGGREKLFF
>-|15|TRBV7-9|-|TRBJ2-6
TGTGCCAGCAGCTCTACTCTCTCTGGGGCCAACGTCCTGACTTTC
CASSSTLSGANVLTF
>TRBD2|14|TRBV7-6|-|TRBJ2-1
TGTGCCAGCAGCTTAGTACTAGCGGGAGATGAGCAGTTCTTC
CASSLVLAGDEQFF
>-|16|TRBV7-2|few|TRBJ1-2
TGTGCCAGCAGCTTAGGGGCCGGGGAGGGAATCTATGGCTACACCTTC
CASSLGAGEGIYGYTF
>-|17|TRBV9|-|TRBJ1-2
TGTGCCAGCAGCGTAAGCTCCAGTCACGGAGACTACTATGGCTACACCTTC
CASSVSSSHGDYYGYTF
>TRBD2|13|TRBV9|-|TRBJ2-7
TGTGCCAGCAGTCCTAGCGGGAGTTACGAGCAGTACTTC
CASSPSGSYEQYF
>TRBD1|15|TRBV9|-|TRBJ1-1
TGTGCCAGCAGTTCGGGACAGGGGTTGTTAACTGAAGCTTTCTTT
CASSSGQGLLTEAFF
>-|16|TRBV30|-|TRBJ1-1
TGTGCCTGGAGTGTACGCGGACGCGGGGGGAACACTGAAGCTTTCTTT
CAWSVRGRGGNTEAFF
>-|13|TRBV28|-|TRBJ2-5
TGTGCCGGGCGGGCTAGCGCACAAGAGACCCAGTACTTC
CAGRASAQETQYF
>TRBD1|16|TRBV19|-|TRBJ1-5
TGTGCCAGTAGTATCCGGACAGGGTTCATTGATCAGCCCCAGCATTTT
CASSIRTGFIDQPQHF
>TRBD2|15|TRBV9|-|TRBJ2-1
TGTGCCAGCAGCGGGGGACTAGCGTCATACAATGAGCAGTTCTTC
CASSGGLASYNEQFF
>TRBD1|14|TRBV6-1|-|TRBJ2-3
TGTGCCAGCAGTGAGGACAGGGGGGCAGATACGCAGTATTTT
CASSEDRGADTQYF
>TRBD1|13|TRBV10-3|-|TRBJ1-1
TGTGCCATCCGTGAAGACAGGGGAACTGAAGCTTTCTTT
CAIREDRGTEAFF
>TRBD1|16|TRBV5-1|-|TRBJ1-1
TGCGCCAGCAGCTTGGAACAGGGGGCTAGGGACACTGAAGCTTTCTTT
CASSLEQGARDTEAFF
>TRBD2|15|TRBV2|-|TRBJ2-3
TGTGCCAGCAGTCAGACTAGCGGGAGGGCAGATACGCAGTATTTT
CASSQTSGRADTQYF
>TRBD2|16|TRBV5-4|-|TRBJ2-3
TGTGCCAGCAGCTCGGGACTAGCGGGAAAGACAGATACGCAGTATTTT
CASSSGLAGKTDTQYF
>-|15|TRBV3-1/TRBV3-2|-|TRBJ2-7
TGTGCCAGCAGCCGCCAGGATGGGTCGACCTACGAGCAGTACTTC
CASSRQDGSTYEQYF
>TRBD1|15|TRBV5-1|few|TRBJ2-7
TGCGCCAGCAGCCTAACCGGGACAGAATACTACGAGCAGTACTTC
CASSLTGTEYYEQYF
>TRBD1|15|TRBV5-1|-|TRBJ1-5
TGCGCCAGCAGCTTGGGGGGGACAGTTGATCAGCCCCAGCATTTT
CASSLGGTVDQPQHF
>TRBD1|16|TRBV10-1|-|TRBJ1-6
TGCGCCAGCACCACAGGGGGGGACAGGGGGAATTCACCCCTCCACTTT
CASTTGGDRGNSPLHF
>-|14|TRBV9|-|TRBJ1-2
TGTGCCAGCAGCGGGGCGGGGTATAACTATGGCTACACCTTC
CASSGAGYNYGYTF
>-|12|TRBV6-6|-|TRBJ1-6
TGTGCCAGCAGACTCAGGGGATCACCCCTCCACTTT
CASRLRGSPLHF
>-|15|TRBV6-5|few|TRBJ1-1
TGTGCCAGCACATCGGGCGGAGGGTCCTTTAGGTTGCCTTTCTTT
CASTSGGGSFRLPFF
>-|16|TRBV20-1|few|TRBJ1-1
TGCAGTGCTAGTGCCCCAGGGGCGCGGTCGAACACTGAAGCTTTCTTT
CSASAPGARSNTEAFF
>-|14|TRBV2|few|TRBJ2-7
TGTGCCAGCAGTCTAGGGGCACCGACCTACGAGCAGTACTTC
CASSLGAPTYEQYF
>-|11|TRBV20-1|-|TRBJ2-3
TGCAGTGCTGTGACAAGCTATACGCAGTATTTT
CSAVTSYTQYF
>TRBD1|14|TRBV19|-|TRBJ1-6
TGTGCCACCAATGACAGGGGGGATAATTCACCCCTCCACTTT
CATNDRGDNSPLHF
>TRBD2|20|TRBV4-3|-|TRBJ2-1
TGCGCCAGCAGCCAAGATTGGGGGTTGAGGGCGGGAGGGCGTTACAATGAGCAGTTCTTC
CASSQDWGLRAGGRYNEQFF
>-|14|TRBV6-6|-|TRBJ1-2
TGTGCCAGCTTAAAGGACAGCGCTATGGGTGGCTACACCTTC
CASLKDSAMGGYTF